What follows are 29 T cell receptor beta chains derived from one specimen sequenced in a study of cytotoxic CD8 clonotypes in ibrutinib-treated CLL. Sequenced by immunoSEQ multiplex PCR; TCRdb stores in-frame clones only, minus some. The table has approximately 100,000 clones, roughly 57% seen once. The material sequenced was PBMCs, taken after 24 months of ibrutinib treatment. The receptors were sampled from a human donor with chronic lymphocytic leukemia.

The J gene is TRBJ1-1, the V gene TRBV5-1, with D maybe TRBD1 (5 bases). The CDR3 contains 14 residues. Germline CDR1 and CDR2: SGHRS and YFSETQ. Trimming shortened V by 4 bases and J by 2 bases, and 12 bases separated the two germline ends. The CDR3 region has the DNA TGCGCCAGCAGCCCGGACGGGGCTAACACTGAAGCTTTCTTT. This gives the protein CASSPDGANTEAFF.

J is TRBJ2-7 and V is TRBV29-1; D is perhaps TRBD1 (6 bases). The CDR3 totals 11 residues. The V gene's germline CDR1 is SQVTM and CDR2 ANQGSEA. The V end lost 7 bases, the J end lost 0 bases, and 7 bases lay between the germline ends. In nucleotides, the CDR3 is TGCAGCGGGGGGCACTCCTACGAGCAGTACTTC. Translated, it gives CSGGHSYEQYF.

The rearrangement joins TRBV5-1 to TRBJ2-3; the D gene is possibly TRBD2 (6 bases). From germline, CDR1 is SGHRS and CDR2 YFSETQ. The ends were cut back, 4 bases at V and 5 bases at J, with 14 bases in the middle. The CDR3 is 14 amino acids. The CDR3, as DNA: TGCGCCAGCAGCATCGCCGGGAGCGGAGATACGCAGTATTTT. This codes for CASSIAGSGDTQYF.

This clone was seen more than once but under ten times. This chain joins TRBV2 and TRBJ2-1; weak D call: TRBD1 (6 bases). The CDR3 is 12 amino acids. V gave up 4 bases and J gave up 11 bases, with 12 bases separating them. Germline lookup yields CDR1 SNHLY and CDR2 FYNNEI. As DNA, the CDR3 is TGTGCCAGCAGTGTTACAGGGCACCAGCAGTTCTTC. This codes for CASSVTGHQQFF. Supplemented by reference TRBV2 and TRBJ2-1, the full variable domain reads EPEVTQTPSHQVTQMGQEVILRCVPISNHLYFYWYRQILGQKVEFLVSFYNNEISEKSEIFDDQFSVERPDGSNFTLKIRSTKLEDSAMYFCASSVTGHQQFFGPGTRLTVL.

The CDR3 bases are TGTGCCAGCAGCGTAGAGGTCGGTAGGGGTGAGACCCAGTACTTC. Translation: CASSVEVGRGETQYF. The rearrangement joins TRBV9 to TRBJ2-5; the D gene is possibly TRBD1 (5 bases). V was clipped by 0 bases and J by 5 bases, with 14 bases between them. The CDR3 runs to 15 residues. Germline V gene sequence: CDR1 SGDLS, CDR2 YYNGEE.

The chain joins TRBV30 to TRBJ2-7; TRBD2 aligns across 11 bases. This CDR3 is 13 amino acids long. The germline V gene has CDR1 GTSNPN and CDR2 SVGIG (reference sequence). J was trimmed by 11 bases and V by 1 base; bases with no gene match: 7. The CDR3 DNA reads as TGTGCCTGGAGTGGGGTAGCGGGGGGGCCGGAGTACTTC. The encoded protein is CAWSGVAGGPEYF.

The J gene is TRBJ2-1, the V gene TRBV2, with 9 bases aligning to TRBD2. V lost 6 bases, J lost 7 bases, and 10 bases stayed unmatched. Germline V CDR1 and CDR2: SNHLY, FYNNEI. The CDR3 runs 15 residues. Written as DNA, the CDR3 is TGTGCCAGCAGCCCTTTCGGACTAGCGCCAAATGAGCAGTTCTTC. As protein: CASSPFGLAPNEQFF.

The chain employs TRBV30 and TRBJ2-2, with 11 bases that match TRBD2. V shed 2 bases, J shed 3 bases, and the junction held 2 bases outside the gene matches. Germline V CDR1 and CDR2: GTSNPN, SVGIG (reference sequence). The CDR3 consists of 15 residues. The CDR3 coding sequence is TGTGCCTGGAGTCTGGGACTAGCGGACACCGGGGAGCTGTTTTTT. It translates to CAWSLGLADTGELFF.

The CDR3 protein is CASSYGDTEAFF. The CDR3, as DNA: TGTGCCAGCAGTTACGGGGACACTGAAGCTTTCTTT. The J gene is TRBJ1-1, the V gene TRBV6-5; no reliable D call. The CDR3 contains 12 residues. Trimming stripped 2 bases from V and 3 bases from J, with 4 bases between. The germline gives CDR1 MNHEY, CDR2 SVGAGI.

DNA for the CDR3: TGCAGCGTTGAACCCGCAGGTACCGGGGAGCTGTTTTTT. Encoded protein: CSVEPAGTGELFF. The V gene is TRBV29-1, the J gene TRBJ2-2; D is unclear. CDR3 length equals 13 residues. Trimming removed 2 bases from V and 5 bases from J, with 9 bases in between. The germline V gene has CDR1 SQVTM and CDR2 ANQGSEA.

The rearrangement links TRBV5-1 to TRBJ2-7; 7 nucleotides agree with TRBD1. Germline lookup yields CDR1 SGHRS and CDR2 YFSETQ. The CDR3 has 14 residues. V lost 5 bases and J lost 3; bases outside the gene matches: 8. CDR3 amino acids: CASRERDSSYEQYF. CDR3 nucleotides: TGCGCCAGCAGAGAAAGGGACAGCAGCTACGAGCAGTACTTC.

The CDR3 is CASSEKGWEQYF. Written as DNA, the CDR3 is TGTGCCAGCAGTGAGAAGGGCTGGGAGCAGTACTTC. The chain has TRBV6-1 and TRBJ2-7, with D hard to call. There are 12 residues in the CDR3. Germline V CDR1 and CDR2: MNHNS, SASEGT. Trimming shortened V by 3 bases and J by 7 bases, and 10 bases separated the two germline ends.

Concerning this clone: In the same sample, other DNA sequences code for this CDR3. The chain has TRBV6-6 and TRBJ1-1, with TRBD1 matching over 8 bases. This CDR3 has 14 amino acids. The germline CDR1 and CDR2 sequences are MNHNY and SVGAGI (reference sequence). The V segment lost 2 bases and the J segment 5 bases; nucleotides outside the gene matches: 4. Here the CDR3 DNA reads TGTGCCAGCAGTTACGGACAGGGTGGGACTGAAGCTTTCTTT. Residues: CASSYGQGGTEAFF.

V and J are TRBV6-5 and TRBJ2-3; 9 bases fit TRBD1. CDR3 length: 15 amino acids. CDR1 and CDR2 from the germline V gene are MNHEY and SVGAGI. After removal of 6 bases from V and 3 bases from J, the junction contained 7 bases not matched to a gene. The CDR3, as DNA: TGTGCCAGCAGGAAGGGACAGGGTATAACAGATACGCAGTATTTT. Protein product: CASRKGQGITDTQYF.

The chain recombines TRBV29-1 with TRBJ2-5; D gene uncertain. The V gene lost 4 bases and the J gene lost 5 bases, with 20 bases spanning the gap. Germline lookup yields CDR1 SQVTM and CDR2 ANQGSEA. The CDR3 loop spans 15 amino acids. CDR3 region: CSVVRQQTGFETQYF. CDR3 nucleotide sequence: TGCAGCGTTGTGCGGCAACAAACTGGGTTTGAGACCCAGTACTTC.

CDR3 coding DNA: TGTGCCAGCAGTAGGGGGACGTGGAACACTGAAGCTTTCTTT. It is translated as CASSRGTWNTEAFF. The chain links TRBV2 to TRBJ1-1, with D possibly TRBD1 on 6 matching bases. The germline V gene has CDR1 SNHLY and CDR2 FYNNEI. CDR3 length: 14 amino acids. Trimming cost V 5 bases and J 1 base, with 11 bases left between them.

V is TRBV15 and J is TRBJ1-3; D call uncertain. Germline V gene lookup returns CDR1 LNHNV and CDR2 YYDKDF (reference sequence). Trimming cost V 3 bases and J 2 bases, with 11 bases left between them. The CDR3 sequence is 15 residues long. The CDR3 sequence is CATSSSRAPGNTIYF. DNA of the CDR3: TGTGCCACCAGCAGTAGTAGGGCCCCTGGAAACACCATATATTTT.

Only a few counts were recorded for this clone. This chain uses TRBV28 with TRBJ1-4; 8 nucleotides line up with TRBD1. The ends lost 5 bases at V and 5 bases at J; junction bases unmatched: 4. Looked up from germline, CDR1 is MDHEN and CDR2 is SYDVKM. The length of the CDR3 is 14 residues. This chain's CDR3 is CASSQTGVNEKLFF. The CDR3 DNA sequence: TGTGCCAGCAGTCAGACAGGGGTGAATGAAAAACTGTTTTTT.

The sample holds a few counts of this clone. The chain carries TRBV6-1 and TRBJ1-6; D perhaps matches TRBD1 (6 bases). CDR3 length: 16 amino acids. CDR1 and CDR2 from the germline V gene are MNHNS and SASEGT. Trimming stripped 2 bases from V and 7 bases from J, with 15 bases between. DNA for the CDR3: TGTGCCAGCAGTGAAATGACGGACAGACGAAATTCACCCCTCCACTTT. Its translation is CASSEMTDRRNSPLHF.

The chain links TRBV6-6 to TRBJ1-2; 8 bases fit TRBD1. Germline lookup yields CDR1 MNHNY and CDR2 SVGAGI (reference sequence). This CDR3 region has 14 residues. V shed 6 bases and J 4 bases; nucleotides not matched to a gene: 7. For the CDR3, the DNA is TGTGCCAGCAGCTACGACCAGGGGGCCTATGGCTACACCTTC. Residues: CASSYDQGAYGYTF.

The chain has TRBV19 and TRBJ2-1; D may be TRBD1 (8 bases). Germline CDR1 is LNHDA and CDR2 is SQIVND (reference sequence). V lost 2 bases and J lost 7, with 12 bases in between. CDR3 size: 14 residues. CDR3 residues: CASSINRGGNEQFF. DNA of the CDR3: TGTGCCAGTAGTATAAACAGGGGGGGTAATGAGCAGTTCTTC. The full variable domain, in which reference TRBV19 and TRBJ2-1 provide the parts outside the CDR3, is DGGITQSPKYLFRKEGQNVTLSCEQNLNHDAMYWYRQDPGQGLRLIYYSQIVNDFQKGDIAEGYSVSREKKESFPLTVTSAQKNPTAFYLCASSINRGGNEQFFGPGTRLTVL.

This rearrangement joins TRBV25-1 to TRBJ2-1, with D hard to call. CDR3 length equals 14 residues. V lost 7 bases and J lost 0, with 10 bases in between. The germline CDR1 and CDR2 sequences are MGHDK and SYGVNS. The CDR3 region is CASISAGSYNEQFF. The CDR3 region has the DNA TGTGCCAGCATCTCGGCAGGCTCCTACAATGAGCAGTTCTTC.

This clone showed up just a few times. The genes are TRBV6-1 and TRBJ2-3; D might be TRBD2 (6 bases). The length of the CDR3 is 14 residues. Looked up from germline, CDR1 is MNHNS and CDR2 is SASEGT. CDR3 loop: CAGEVGAFGDTQYF. For the CDR3, the DNA is TGTGCAGGGGAGGTAGGAGCCTTCGGAGATACGCAGTATTTT.

This chain connects TRBV9 to TRBJ2-7; D might be TRBD1 (6 bases). This CDR3 is 14 amino acids long. V lost 0 bases, J lost 1 base, and 8 bases lay in between. In germline, CDR1 is SGDLS, CDR2 YYNGEE. The CDR3 is CASSVEQGSYEQYF. As DNA, the CDR3 is TGTGCCAGCAGCGTAGAACAGGGATCCTACGAGCAGTACTTC.

The chain employs TRBV5-1 and TRBJ2-5; 8 nucleotides align to TRBD1. The germline V gene encodes CDR1 SGHRS and CDR2 YFSETQ. V was clipped by 3 bases and J by 4 bases; unmatched bases: 5. This CDR3 comprises 14 residues. CDR3 residues: CASSYSGQGETQYF. The CDR3 nucleotides read TGCGCCAGCAGCTACTCCGGACAGGGAGAGACCCAGTACTTC.

The rearrangement links TRBV5-1 to TRBJ2-5; 9 nucleotides match TRBD1. This CDR3 region has 14 residues. From germline, CDR1 is SGHRS and CDR2 YFSETQ. V was pared by 4 bases and J by 3 bases, with 4 bases of the junction left unmatched. CDR3 in amino acids: CASSEGQGKETQYF. The CDR3 DNA sequence: TGCGCCAGCAGCGAGGGACAGGGAAAAGAGACCCAGTACTTC.

This clone came up a few times. For the CDR3, the DNA is TGTGCCAGCAGCCTAATAGGGAGTACTGAAGCTTTCTTT. Its translation: CASSLIGSTEAFF. The chain couples TRBV7-9 to TRBJ1-1; D unclear. The CDR3 contains 13 residues. Trimming took off 5 bases at V and 5 bases at J, with 12 bases between the two ends. In germline, CDR1 is SEHNR, CDR2 FQNEAQ (reference sequence).

This clone was detected only once. The gene calls are TRBV7-9 and TRBJ1-1; 7 bases are a match to TRBD1. V lost 5 bases, J lost 4 bases, and 7 bases stayed unmatched. Germline V lookup: CDR1 SEHNR, CDR2 FQNEAQ (reference sequence). The CDR3 loop spans 14 amino acids. As DNA, the CDR3 is TGTGCCAGCAGCCCACAGGGGATGAGCACTGAAGCTTTCTTT. This translates into CASSPQGMSTEAFF.

The chain uses TRBV4-1 and TRBJ2-3; the match to TRBD2 covers 10 bases. The CDR3 is 16 residues long. In germline, CDR1 is MGHRA, CDR2 YSYEKL. Trimming cost V 0 bases and J 1 base; bases outside gene matches: 1. The CDR3 here is CASSQETSGGTDTQYF. The CDR3, as DNA: TGCGCCAGCAGCCAAGAAACTAGCGGGGGCACAGATACGCAGTATTTT.